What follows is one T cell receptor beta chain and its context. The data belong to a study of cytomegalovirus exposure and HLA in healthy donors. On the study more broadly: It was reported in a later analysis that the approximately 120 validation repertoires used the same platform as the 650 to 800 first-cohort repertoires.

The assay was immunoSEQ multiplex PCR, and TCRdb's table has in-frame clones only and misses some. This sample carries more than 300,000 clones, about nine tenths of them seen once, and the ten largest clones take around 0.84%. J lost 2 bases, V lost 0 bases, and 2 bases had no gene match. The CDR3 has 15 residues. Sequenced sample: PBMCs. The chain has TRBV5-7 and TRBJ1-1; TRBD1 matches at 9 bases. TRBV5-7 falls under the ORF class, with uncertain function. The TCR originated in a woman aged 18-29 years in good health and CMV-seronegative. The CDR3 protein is CASSLGQGDNTEAFF. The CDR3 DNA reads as TGTGCCAGCAGCTTGGGACAGGGGGACAACACTGAAGCTTTCTTT.